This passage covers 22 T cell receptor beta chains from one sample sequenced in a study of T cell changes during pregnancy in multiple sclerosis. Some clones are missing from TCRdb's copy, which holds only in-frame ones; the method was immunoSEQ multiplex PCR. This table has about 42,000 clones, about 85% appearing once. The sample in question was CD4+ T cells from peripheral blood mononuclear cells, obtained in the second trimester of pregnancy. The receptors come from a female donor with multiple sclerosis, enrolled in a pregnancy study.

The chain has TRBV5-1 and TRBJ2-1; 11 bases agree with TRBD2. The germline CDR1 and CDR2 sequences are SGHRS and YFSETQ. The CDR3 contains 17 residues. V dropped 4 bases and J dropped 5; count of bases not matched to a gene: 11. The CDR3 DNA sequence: TGCGCCAGCAGCCGAGGCCCCGGGACTAGCGGAGACAATGAGCAGTTCTTC. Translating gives CASSRGPGTSGDNEQFF.

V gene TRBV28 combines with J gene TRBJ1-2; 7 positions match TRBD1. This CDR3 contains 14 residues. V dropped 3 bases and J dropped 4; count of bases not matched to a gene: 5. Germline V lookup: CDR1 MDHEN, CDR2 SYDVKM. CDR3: CASSFTDRVYGYTF. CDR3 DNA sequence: TGTGCCAGCAGTTTCACAGACAGGGTCTATGGCTACACCTTC.

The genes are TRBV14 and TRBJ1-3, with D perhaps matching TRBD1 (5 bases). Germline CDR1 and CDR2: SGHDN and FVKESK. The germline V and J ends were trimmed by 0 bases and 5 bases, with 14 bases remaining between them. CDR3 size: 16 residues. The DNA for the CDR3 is TGTGCCAGCAGCCAAGATCTTGACAGTTATCGAAACACCATATATTTT. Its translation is CASSQDLDSYRNTIYF. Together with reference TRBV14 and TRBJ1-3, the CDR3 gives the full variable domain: EAGVTQFPSHSVIEKGQTVTLRCDPISGHDNLYWYRRVMGKEIKFLLHFVKESKQDESGMPNNRFLAERTGGTYSTLKVQPAELEDSGVYFCASSQDLDSYRNTIYFGEGSWLTVV.

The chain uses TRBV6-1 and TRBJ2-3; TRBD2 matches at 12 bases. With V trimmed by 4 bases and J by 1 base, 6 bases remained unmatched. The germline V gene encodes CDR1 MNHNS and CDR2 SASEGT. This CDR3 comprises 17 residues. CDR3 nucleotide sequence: TGTGCCAGCAGTGCCCCGCGACTAGCGGGAGGCACAGATACGCAGTATTTT. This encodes CASSAPRLAGGTDTQYF.

In DNA form, the CDR3 reads TGTGCCAGCAGCTTGATCTCACTCGGGAGAGGCCCTTTCAATGAGCAGTTCTTC. It translates to CASSLISLGRGPFNEQFF. The chain carries TRBV5-6 and TRBJ2-1, with D possibly being TRBD2 (6 bases). V was shortened by 1 base and J by 6 bases, with 23 bases between the two germline ends. This CDR3 is built from 18 residues. The germline gives CDR1 SGHDT, CDR2 YYEEEE.

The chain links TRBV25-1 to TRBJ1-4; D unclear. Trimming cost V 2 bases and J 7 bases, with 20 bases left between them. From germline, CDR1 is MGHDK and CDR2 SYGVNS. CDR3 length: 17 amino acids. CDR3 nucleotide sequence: TGTGCCAGCAGTGAAAATTCGGTAGAGCTATACGGTGAAAAACTGTTTTTT. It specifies CASSENSVELYGEKLFF.

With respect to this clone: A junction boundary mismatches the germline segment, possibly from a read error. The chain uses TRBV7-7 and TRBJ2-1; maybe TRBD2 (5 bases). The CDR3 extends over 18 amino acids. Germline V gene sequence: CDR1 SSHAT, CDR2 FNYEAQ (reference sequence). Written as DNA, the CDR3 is TGTGCTAGCAGCTTATCACCCCGGACTGAAGACTCCTACAATGAGCAGTTCTTC. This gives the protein CASSLSPRTEDSYNEQFF.

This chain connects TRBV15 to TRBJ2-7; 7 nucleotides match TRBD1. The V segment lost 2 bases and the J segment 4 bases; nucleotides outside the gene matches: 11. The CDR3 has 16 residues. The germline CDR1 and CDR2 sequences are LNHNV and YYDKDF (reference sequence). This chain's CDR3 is CATSRSRQGAAYEQYF. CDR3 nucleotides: TGTGCCACCAGCAGATCAAGACAGGGTGCGGCTTACGAGCAGTACTTC.

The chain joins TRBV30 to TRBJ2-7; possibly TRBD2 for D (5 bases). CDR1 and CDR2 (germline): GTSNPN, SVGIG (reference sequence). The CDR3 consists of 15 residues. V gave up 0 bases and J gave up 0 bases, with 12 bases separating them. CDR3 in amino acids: CAWSVSRGPSYEQYF. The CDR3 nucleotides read TGTGCCTGGAGTGTCTCGAGAGGGCCCTCCTACGAGCAGTACTTC. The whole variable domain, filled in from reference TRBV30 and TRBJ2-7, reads SQTIHQWPATLVQPVGSPLSLECTVEGTSNPNLYWYRQAAGRGLQLLFYSVGIGQISSEVPQNLSASRPQDRQFILSSKKLLLSDSGFYLCAWSVSRGPSYEQYFGPGTRLTVT.

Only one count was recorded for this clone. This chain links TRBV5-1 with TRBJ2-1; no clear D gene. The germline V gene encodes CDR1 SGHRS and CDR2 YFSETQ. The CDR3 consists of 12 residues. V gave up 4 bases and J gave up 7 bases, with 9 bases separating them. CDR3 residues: CASSRTVNEQFF. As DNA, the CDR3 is TGCGCCAGCAGCCGCACTGTTAATGAGCAGTTCTTC.

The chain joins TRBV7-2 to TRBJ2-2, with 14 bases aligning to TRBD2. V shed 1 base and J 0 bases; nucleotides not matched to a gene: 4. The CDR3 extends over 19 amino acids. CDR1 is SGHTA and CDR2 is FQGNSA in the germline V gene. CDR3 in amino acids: CASSLVGTSGGANTGELFF. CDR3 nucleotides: TGTGCCAGCAGCTTAGTAGGGACTAGCGGGGGCGCGAACACCGGGGAGCTGTTTTTT.

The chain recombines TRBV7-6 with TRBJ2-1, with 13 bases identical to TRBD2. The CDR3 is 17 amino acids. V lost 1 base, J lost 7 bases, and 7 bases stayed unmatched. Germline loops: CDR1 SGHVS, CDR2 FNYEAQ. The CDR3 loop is CASSLGFGLAGENEQFF. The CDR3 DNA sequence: TGTGCCAGCAGCTTAGGGTTCGGACTAGCGGGAGAAAATGAGCAGTTCTTC. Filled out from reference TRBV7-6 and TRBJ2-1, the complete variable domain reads GAGVSQSPRYKVTKRGQDVALRCDPISGHVSLYWYRQALGQGPEFLTYFNYEAQQDKSGLPNDRFSAERPEGSISTLTIQRTEQRDSAMYRCASSLGFGLAGENEQFFGPGTRLTVL.

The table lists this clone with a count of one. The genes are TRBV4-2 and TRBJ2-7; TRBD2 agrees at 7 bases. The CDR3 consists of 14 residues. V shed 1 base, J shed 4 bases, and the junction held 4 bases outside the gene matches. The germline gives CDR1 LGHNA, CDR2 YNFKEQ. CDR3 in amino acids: CASSQGAGAYEQYF. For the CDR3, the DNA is TGTGCCAGCAGCCAAGGGGCGGGAGCGTACGAGCAGTACTTC.

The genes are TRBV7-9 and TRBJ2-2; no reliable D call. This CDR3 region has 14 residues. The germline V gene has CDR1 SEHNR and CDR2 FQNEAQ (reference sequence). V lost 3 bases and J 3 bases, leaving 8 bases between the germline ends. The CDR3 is CASSFGQDTGELFF. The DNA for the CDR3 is TGTGCCAGCAGCTTTGGGCAGGACACCGGGGAGCTGTTTTTT.

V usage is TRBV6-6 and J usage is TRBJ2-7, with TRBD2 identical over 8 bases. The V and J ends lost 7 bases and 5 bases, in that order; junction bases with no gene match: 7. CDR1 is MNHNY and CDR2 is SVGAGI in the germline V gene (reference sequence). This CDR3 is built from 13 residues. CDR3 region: CASTGGLIDEQYF. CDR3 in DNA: TGTGCCAGCACGGGGGGGCTTATCGACGAGCAGTACTTC.

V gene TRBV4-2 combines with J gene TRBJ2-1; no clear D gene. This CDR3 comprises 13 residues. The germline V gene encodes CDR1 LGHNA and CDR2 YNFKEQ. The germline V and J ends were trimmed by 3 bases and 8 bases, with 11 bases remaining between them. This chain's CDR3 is CASSQQRRDEQFF. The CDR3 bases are TGTGCCAGCAGCCAGCAACGACGGGATGAGCAGTTCTTC.

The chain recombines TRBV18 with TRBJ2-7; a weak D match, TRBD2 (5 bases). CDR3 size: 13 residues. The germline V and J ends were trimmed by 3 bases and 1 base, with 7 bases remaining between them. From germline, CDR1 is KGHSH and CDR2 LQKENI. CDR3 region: CASSPRGSYEQYF. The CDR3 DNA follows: TGTGCCAGCTCACCTCGGGGTTCCTACGAGCAGTACTTC.

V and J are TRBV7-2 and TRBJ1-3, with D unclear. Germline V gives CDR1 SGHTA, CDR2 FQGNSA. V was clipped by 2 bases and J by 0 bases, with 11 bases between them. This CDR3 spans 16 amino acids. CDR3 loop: CASSLQDNFSGNTIYF. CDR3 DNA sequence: TGTGCCAGCAGCTTACAGGATAACTTCTCTGGAAACACCATATATTTT.

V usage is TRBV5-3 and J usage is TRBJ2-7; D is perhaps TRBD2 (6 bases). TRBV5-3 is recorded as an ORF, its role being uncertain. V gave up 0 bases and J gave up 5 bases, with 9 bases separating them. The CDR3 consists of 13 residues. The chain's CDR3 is CARSLAGGNEQYF. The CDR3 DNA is TGTGCCAGAAGCTTGGCCGGGGGTAACGAGCAGTACTTC.

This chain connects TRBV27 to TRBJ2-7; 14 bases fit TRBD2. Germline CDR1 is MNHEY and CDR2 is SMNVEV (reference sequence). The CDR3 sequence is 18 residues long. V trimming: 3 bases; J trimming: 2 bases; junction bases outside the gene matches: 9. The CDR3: CASSFPGTSGRVTYEQYF. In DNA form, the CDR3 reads TGTGCCAGCAGTTTCCCCGGGACTAGCGGGAGAGTCACCTACGAGCAGTACTTC.

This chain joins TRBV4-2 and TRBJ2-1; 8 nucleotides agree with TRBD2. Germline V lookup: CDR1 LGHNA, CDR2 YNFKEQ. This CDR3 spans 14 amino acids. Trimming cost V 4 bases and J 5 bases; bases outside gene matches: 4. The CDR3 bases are TGTGCCAGCAGCCCGATAGCGGGAAACAATGAGCAGTTCTTC. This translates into CASSPIAGNNEQFF.

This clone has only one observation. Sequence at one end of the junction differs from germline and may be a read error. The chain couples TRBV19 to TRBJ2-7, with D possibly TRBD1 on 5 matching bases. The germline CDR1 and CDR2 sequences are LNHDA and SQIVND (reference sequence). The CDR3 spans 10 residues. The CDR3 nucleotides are TGTGCCAGTAGTATACCGACAGAGCTTTTC. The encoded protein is CASSIPTELF.